The clone carrying this T cell receptor beta chain was recorded a few times. Its antigen is as yet unknown. The record originates from a study of T cell repertoires in cytomegalovirus infection. The germline CDR1 and CDR2 sequences are MDHEN and SYDVKM. Trimming took off 3 bases at V and 0 bases at J, with 11 bases between the two ends. The CDR3 contains 15 residues. TCRdb called the reads again in MiXCR, with one record for every CDR3 protein. This table has approximately 300,000 distinct CDR3 sequences, just under 30% appearing once. The receptor was isolated from a human donor in good health (CMV status not recorded). Some clones in this sample may be carry-over from other donors' samples. Sample: cultured PBMCs, taken from culture after CMV antigen stimulation. The gene calls are TRBV28 and TRBJ1-1; D unclear. The CDR3 loop reads CASSFPGPMNTEAFF. The CDR3 bases are TGTGCCAGCAGTTTTCCAGGTCCGATGAACACTGAAGCTTTCTTT.